This TCR beta chain was sequenced for a study of response to subunit inactivated influenza vaccine. Whole-study findings and limits: The authors suggested that every seasonal influenza vaccination recruits few new T cells.

TCRdb independently ran MiXCR on the RT-PCR reads; one entry per CDR3 protein. This table holds roughly 160,000 distinct CDR3 sequences, roughly a tenth found once. This CDR3 contains 15 residues. Germline V gene sequence: CDR1 DFQATT, CDR2 SNEGSKA (reference sequence). Trimming took off 1 base at V and 1 base at J, with 10 bases between the two ends. This clonotype came up a few times. Its antigen is still unknown. The sequence was collected from a man aged 45-60 years who received an inactivated influenza vaccine. The source material was non-naive T cells sorted from PBMCs, sampled 40 to 50 days after vaccination. This sequence joins TRBV20-1 and TRBJ2-2; no clear D gene. This chain's CDR3 is CSARAGNLNTGELFF. The CDR3 nucleotides are TGCAGTGCTAGAGCCGGAAACTTGAACACCGGGGAGCTGTTTTTT.